The subject of this entry is one T cell receptor beta chain. Its target is not known. After removal of 0 bases from V and 7 bases from J, the junction contained 20 bases not matched to a gene. This CDR3 is 20 amino acids long. Germline CDR1 reads LGHNA; CDR2 reads YSLEER. This entry belongs to a study of response to subunit inactivated influenza vaccine. TCRdb itself ran the RT-PCR reads through MiXCR, one entry per CDR3 protein. The table shows some 500,000 distinct CDR3 sequences, with approximately 15% occurring only once. The study's findings and limits: Seasonal influenza vaccination, on each occasion, was suggested by the authors to recruit few new T cells.

The source was CD4+ T cells sorted from PBMCs, collected about 24 months after vaccination. The origin of this receptor is a man between 50 and 69 years old who received an inactivated influenza vaccine. The chain recombines TRBV4-3 with TRBJ2-1; 8 bases map to TRBD2. The CDR3 sequence is CASSQDWGLAGTRWGNEQFF. Written as DNA, the CDR3 is TGCGCCAGCAGCCAAGATTGGGGGCTAGCGGGCACAAGGTGGGGGAATGAGCAGTTCTTC.